This T cell receptor (beta chain) is drawn from a study of graft-versus-host responses after intestinal transplantation. Method: immunoSEQ multiplex PCR; TCRdb's copy keeps in-frame clones and lacks some. The data hold around 89,000 clones, with just under 95% observed a single time. Remarks on this clone: Its antigen is undetermined.

Germline assignment: CDR1 MNHEY and CDR2 SMNVEV (reference sequence). V dropped 6 bases and J dropped 0 bases, with 15 bases sitting between them. The CDR3 totals 15 residues. The genes are TRBV27 and TRBJ2-7, with unresolved D. This clonotype originated in a human donor who was the organ donor for an intestinal transplant. Sample: unstimulated CD8+ T cells sorted from spleen or lymph node cells, taken before transplant. Here the CDR3 reads CASSLLSAASYEQYF. For the CDR3, the DNA is TGTGCCAGCAGCCTTCTATCTGCCGCCTCCTACGAGCAGTACTTC.